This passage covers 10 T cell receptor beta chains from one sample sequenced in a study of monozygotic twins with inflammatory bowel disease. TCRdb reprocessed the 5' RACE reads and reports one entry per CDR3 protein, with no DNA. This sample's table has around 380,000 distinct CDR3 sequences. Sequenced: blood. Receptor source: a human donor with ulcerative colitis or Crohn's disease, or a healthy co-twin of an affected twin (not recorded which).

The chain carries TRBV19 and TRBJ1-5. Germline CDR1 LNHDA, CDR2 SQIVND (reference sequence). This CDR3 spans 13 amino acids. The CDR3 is CASSIRQIQPQHF. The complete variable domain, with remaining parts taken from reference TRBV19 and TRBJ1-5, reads DGGITQSPKYLFRKEGQNVTLSCEQNLNHDAMYWYRQDPGQGLRLIYYSQIVNDFQKGDIAEGYSVSREKKESFPLTVTSAQKNPTAFYLCASSIRQIQPQHFGDGTRLSIL.

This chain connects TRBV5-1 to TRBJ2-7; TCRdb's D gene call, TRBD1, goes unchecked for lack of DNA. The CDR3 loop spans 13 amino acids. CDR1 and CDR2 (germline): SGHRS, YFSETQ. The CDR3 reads CASTRDRGNEQYF.

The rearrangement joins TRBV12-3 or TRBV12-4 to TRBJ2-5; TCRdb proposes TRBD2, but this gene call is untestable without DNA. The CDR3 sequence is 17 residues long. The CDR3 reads CASSSRLTSGRAETQYF.

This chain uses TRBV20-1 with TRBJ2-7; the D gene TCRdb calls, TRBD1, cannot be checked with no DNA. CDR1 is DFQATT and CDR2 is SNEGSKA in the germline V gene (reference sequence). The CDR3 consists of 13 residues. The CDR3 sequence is CSARDTGSYEQYF.

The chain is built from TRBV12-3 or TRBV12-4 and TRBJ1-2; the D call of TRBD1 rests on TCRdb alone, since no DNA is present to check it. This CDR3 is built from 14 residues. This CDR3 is CASSPRLEGYGYTF.

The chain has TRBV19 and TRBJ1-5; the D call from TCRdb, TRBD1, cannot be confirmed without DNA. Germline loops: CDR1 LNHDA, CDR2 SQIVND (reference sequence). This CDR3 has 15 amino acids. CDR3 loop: CASSIASAGGQPQHF.

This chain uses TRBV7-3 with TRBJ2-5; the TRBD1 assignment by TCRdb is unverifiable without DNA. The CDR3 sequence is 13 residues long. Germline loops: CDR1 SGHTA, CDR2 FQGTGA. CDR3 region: CASGRDREETQYF.

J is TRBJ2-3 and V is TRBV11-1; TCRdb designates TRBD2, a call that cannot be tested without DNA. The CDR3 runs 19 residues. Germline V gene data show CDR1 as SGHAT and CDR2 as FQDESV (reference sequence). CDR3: CASRPDGTSGRWRVDTQYF.

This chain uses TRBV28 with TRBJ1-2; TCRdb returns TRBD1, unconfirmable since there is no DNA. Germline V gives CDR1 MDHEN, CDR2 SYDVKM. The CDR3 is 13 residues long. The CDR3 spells CASSLSTDYGYTF.

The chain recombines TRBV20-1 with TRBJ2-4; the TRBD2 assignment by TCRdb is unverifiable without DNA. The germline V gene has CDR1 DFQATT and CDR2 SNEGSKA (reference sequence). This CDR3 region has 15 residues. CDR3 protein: CSAQGSAGEQNIQYF.